Each of the 26 T cell receptor beta chains below was sequenced from the same sample in a study of early T cells in non-severe SARS-CoV-2 infection. TCRdb analysed the 5' RACE reads with MiXCR anew, one entry per CDR3 protein. The table records about 64,000 distinct CDR3 sequences, less than 15% of them present only once. Sequencing was performed on whole blood. The origin of the receptors is an adult who was a healthcare worker with PCR-confirmed SARS-CoV-2 infection or an uninfected control (not recorded which).

This clonotype was found a few times. The chain employs TRBV29-1 and TRBJ2-5; perhaps TRBD2 as D (5 bases). Deletions cut 4 bases from V and 0 bases from J, with 6 bases between. The length of the CDR3 is 12 residues. Per the germline V gene, CDR1 is SQVTM and CDR2 is ANQGSEA. The CDR3, as DNA: TGCAGCGTTGGAGGGAACCAAGAGACCCAGTACTTC. It encodes CSVGGNQETQYF.

This clonotype was counted between two and nine times. V and J are TRBV5-1 and TRBJ1-3, with 10 nucleotides matching TRBD1. Unmatched junction bases numbered 5, after V lost 2 bases and J lost 6 bases. The CDR3 runs 15 residues. Germline V gene lookup returns CDR1 SGHRS and CDR2 YFSETQ. The CDR3 here is CASSFDRGPENTIYF. In DNA, the CDR3 is TGCGCCAGCAGCTTCGACAGGGGGCCTGAAAACACCATATATTTT.

The sample holds many counts of this clonotype. V and J are TRBV10-3 and TRBJ2-3, with D tentatively TRBD1 (6 bases). Trimming shortened V by 4 bases and J by 0 bases, and 11 bases separated the two germline ends. CDR1 is ENHRY and CDR2 is SYGVKD in the germline V gene. This CDR3 has 15 amino acids. This CDR3 reads CAISVGQSSTDTQYF. In DNA, the CDR3 is TGTGCCATCAGTGTTGGACAGAGTAGCACAGATACGCAGTATTTT.

The chain uses TRBV6-2 or TRBV6-3 and TRBJ2-5; tentative D call: TRBD1 (7 bases). V lost 6 bases, J lost 4 bases, and 15 bases lay in between. The germline gives CDR1 MNHEY, CDR2 SVGEGT. The length of the CDR3 is 14 residues. The CDR3 loop is CASRTPGGRETQYF. CDR3 DNA sequence: TGTGCCAGCAGAACACCAGGGGGGCGAGAGACCCAGTACTTC.

Ten or more counts support this clonotype. The chain recombines TRBV12-3 or TRBV12-4 with TRBJ1-6; TRBD1 is a possible D gene (5 bases). Trimming pared 7 bases from V and 4 bases from J, leaving 11 bases between. The CDR3 covers 14 residues. The DNA for the CDR3 is TGTGCCAGCAACGAGAAGGGGTATAATTCACCCCTCCACTTT. Translating it yields CASNEKGYNSPLHF.

This clonotype was recorded many times. This chain connects TRBV5-1 to TRBJ1-5, with TRBD1 identical over 9 bases. There are 17 residues in the CDR3. Looked up from germline, CDR1 is SGHRS and CDR2 is YFSETQ. V shed 4 bases and J 0 bases; nucleotides not matched to a gene: 8. CDR3 protein: CASSPGDRVNSNQPQHF. CDR3 sequence (DNA): TGCGCCAGCAGCCCCGGGGACAGGGTAAATAGCAATCAGCCCCAGCATTTT.

A remark on this clonotype: One junction end does not reproduce the germline sequence, and a read error may be involved. This sequence joins TRBV2 and TRBJ1-1; no definite D call. This CDR3 has 12 amino acids. Germline V gene data show CDR1 as SNHLY and CDR2 as FYNNEI. The CDR3 region has the DNA TGTGCCAGCATCTTTCTGGGCACTGAAGCCTTCTTT. Encoded protein: CASIFLGTEAFF.

This clonotype was seen more than once but under ten times. The chain joins TRBV2 to TRBJ1-5; D may be TRBD1 (5 bases). The CDR3 is 13 amino acids. Trimming removed 6 bases from V and 7 bases from J, with 13 bases in between. CDR1 is SNHLY, CDR2 FYNNEI, per germline. The CDR3 here is CASSREFGQPQHF. CDR3 DNA: TGTGCCAGCAGCAGGGAGTTCGGCCAGCCCCAGCATTTT.

Of note for this clonotype: Germline is not matched at one junction end, which may reflect a read error. This chain uses TRBV6-5 with TRBJ1-4, with a tentative D call TRBD1 (5 bases). CDR3 size: 13 residues. The V gene's germline CDR1 is MNHEY and CDR2 SVGAGI. The CDR3 protein is CASRDPGREILFF. CDR3 coding DNA: TGTGCCAGCCGGGACCCAGGTCGTGAAATACTGTTTTTT.

The chain recombines TRBV3-1 with TRBJ2-7, with 9 bases aligning to TRBD1. The trim removed 4 bases at V and 2 bases at J, leaving 0 bases unmatched. Germline CDR1 is LGHDT and CDR2 is YNNKEL (reference sequence). The CDR3 is 13 amino acids. CDR3 region: CASSRQGAYEQYF. The CDR3, as DNA: TGTGCCAGCAGCCGACAGGGGGCCTACGAGCAGTACTTC.

This clonotype was seen ten or more times. The chain is built from TRBV4-1 and TRBJ1-6; perhaps TRBD1 as D (5 bases). CDR3 length equals 15 residues. The germline gives CDR1 MGHRA, CDR2 YSYEKL. V shed 6 bases and J shed 0 bases, with 9 bases lying between them. CDR3 sequence: CASREGSSYNSPLHF. CDR3 DNA: TGCGCCAGCAGGGAGGGGAGCTCCTATAATTCACCCCTCCACTTT.

This clonotype was counted between two and nine times. This sequence joins TRBV6-5 and TRBJ2-5, with 8 bases aligning to TRBD1. CDR1 is MNHEY and CDR2 is SVGAGI in the germline V gene. Unmatched junction bases numbered 3, after V lost 2 bases and J lost 4 bases. The CDR3 spans 14 residues. The CDR3 DNA reads TGTGCCAGCAGTTACGGTACAGGGGGAGAGACCCAGTACTTC. Its translation: CASSYGTGGETQYF.

The genes are TRBV9 and TRBJ2-2, with 7 positions matching TRBD1. V shed 4 bases and J 3 bases; nucleotides not matched to a gene: 6. CDR1 is SGDLS and CDR2 is YYNGEE in the germline V gene. The CDR3 is made up of 15 amino acids. CDR3 loop: CASSSWDSHTGELFF. The CDR3 coding sequence is TGTGCCAGCAGCTCCTGGGACAGCCACACCGGGGAGCTGTTTTTT.

This clonotype was observed many times. The chain combines TRBV7-9 with TRBJ2-7; the D is unclear. CDR3 size: 14 residues. Trimming shortened V by 2 bases and J by 0 bases, and 8 bases separated the two germline ends. From germline, CDR1 is SEHNR and CDR2 FQNEAQ (reference sequence). In DNA, the CDR3 is TGTGCCAGCAGCTTATCCTCAGGCTCCTACGAGCAGTACTTC. Encoded protein: CASSLSSGSYEQYF.

CDR3 nucleotides: TGTGCCAGCAGCCCCACAGGGGCAGGGGCCAACGTCCTGACTTTC. Its translation is CASSPTGAGANVLTF. J is TRBJ2-6 and V is TRBV7-9, with 7 bases aligning to TRBD1. Germline V gene lookup returns CDR1 SEHNR and CDR2 FQNEAQ (reference sequence). This CDR3 contains 15 residues. Trimming at V came to 5 bases and at J to 4 bases, leaving 5 bases not matched to a gene.

This clonotype turned up a few times. The rearrangement links TRBV6-5 to TRBJ2-1; 11 bases line up with TRBD1. Germline assignment: CDR1 MNHEY and CDR2 SVGAGI. This CDR3 is built from 15 residues. V was pared by 5 bases and J by 8 bases, with 8 bases of the junction left unmatched. The CDR3 spells CASSPWTGGVDEQFF. Written as DNA, the CDR3 is TGTGCCAGCAGTCCTTGGACAGGGGGCGTAGATGAGCAGTTCTTC.

In its sample, this clonotype was seen many times. CDR3 region: CASSRTGYEQYF. CDR3 nucleotides: TGTGCCAGCAGCCGGACAGGCTACGAGCAGTACTTC. The V and J genes are TRBV6-5 and TRBJ2-7; 7 bases match TRBD1. V lost 6 bases, J lost 3 bases, and 2 bases stayed unmatched. The CDR3 is made up of 12 amino acids. Germline CDR1 reads MNHEY; CDR2 reads SVGAGI.

This clonotype occurred a few times. The rearrangement links TRBV6-6 to TRBJ2-3; perhaps TRBD1 as D (6 bases). V was trimmed by 4 bases and J by 2 bases, leaving 10 bases between them. The length of the CDR3 is 14 residues. Germline assignment: CDR1 MNHNY and CDR2 SVGAGI (reference sequence). The CDR3 DNA is TGTGCCAGCAGTTGGCAGGGGTCCACAGATACGCAGTATTTT. It translates to CASSWQGSTDTQYF.

This clonotype was counted between two and nine times. The genes are TRBV5-1 and TRBJ2-7; TRBD1 is a possible D gene (6 bases). The CDR3 has 15 amino acids. Between the trimmed V and J ends, which lost 3 bases and 2 bases, there was a span of 15 bases. Germline V lookup: CDR1 SGHRS, CDR2 YFSETQ. Here the CDR3 DNA reads TGCGCCAGCAGCTCCATGCAGGGGACCGCCTACGAGCAGTACTTC. Its protein product is CASSSMQGTAYEQYF.

The chain is built from TRBV7-8 and TRBJ2-1; D is undetermined. Between the trimmed V and J ends, which lost 1 base and 6 bases, there was a span of 10 bases. There are 14 residues in the CDR3. Looked up from germline, CDR1 is SGHVS and CDR2 is FQNEAQ. The CDR3 is CASSLGPRLNEQFF. The CDR3 DNA follows: TGTGCCAGCAGCTTAGGCCCTAGACTCAATGAGCAGTTCTTC.

The V call is TRBV27, the J call TRBJ2-1; D may be TRBD1 or TRBD2 (6 bases each). The CDR3 loop spans 16 amino acids. V lost 6 bases and J 0 bases, leaving 15 bases between the germline ends. Germline lookup yields CDR1 MNHEY and CDR2 SMNVEV (reference sequence). The CDR3 nucleotides read TGTGCCAGCAGCAACCCGAGGGGGGCCTCCTACAATGAGCAGTTCTTC. It codes for CASSNPRGASYNEQFF.

The J gene is TRBJ2-3, the V gene TRBV5-5, with 8 bases that match TRBD2. This CDR3 comprises 16 residues. Germline CDR1 SGHKS, CDR2 YYEKEE (reference sequence). V dropped 3 bases and J dropped 0; count of bases not matched to a gene: 6. This chain's CDR3 is CASSSSGSFSTDTQYF. For the CDR3, the DNA is TGTGCCAGCAGCTCCAGCGGGAGCTTTAGCACAGATACGCAGTATTTT.

The chain has TRBV19 and TRBJ2-1; D is unclear. The CDR3 covers 15 residues. Germline CDR1 is LNHDA and CDR2 is SQIVND (reference sequence). V shed 5 bases and J shed 3 bases, with 14 bases lying between them. In DNA form, the CDR3 reads TGTGCCAGTAGTTCCCCGCCTCCCGTCTACAATGAGCAGTTCTTC. Amino acids: CASSSPPPVYNEQFF.

This rearrangement joins TRBV18 to TRBJ1-1; D perhaps matches TRBD1 (5 bases). The CDR3 consists of 15 residues. V was shortened by 5 bases and J by 1 base, with 14 bases between the two germline ends. Germline V gene lookup returns CDR1 KGHSH and CDR2 LQKENI. This CDR3 is CASSTTRDQNTEAFF. The DNA of the CDR3 is TGTGCCAGCTCAACCACCCGGGACCAGAACACTGAAGCTTTCTTT.

The table lists this clonotype with many counts. The chain recombines TRBV19 with TRBJ2-2, with a tentative D call TRBD1 (5 bases). Trimming cost V 3 bases and J 5 bases, with 13 bases left between them. The CDR3 runs to 15 residues. CDR1 is LNHDA and CDR2 is SQIVND in the germline V gene (reference sequence). DNA of the CDR3: TGTGCCAGTAGTATGGGGCAGGTTCGGACCGGGGAGCTGTTTTTT. This translates into CASSMGQVRTGELFF.

This clonotype was seen a handful of times. The chain recombines TRBV5-4 with TRBJ2-7; 9 positions match TRBD2. Trimming removed 2 bases from V and 7 bases from J; junction bases left unmatched: 4. CDR1 and CDR2 (germline): SGHNT, YYREEE (reference sequence). The CDR3 covers 13 residues. The CDR3 region has the DNA TGTGCCAGCAGCTTAGCGGGGGGTGATGAGCAGTACTTC. Protein product: CASSLAGGDEQYF.